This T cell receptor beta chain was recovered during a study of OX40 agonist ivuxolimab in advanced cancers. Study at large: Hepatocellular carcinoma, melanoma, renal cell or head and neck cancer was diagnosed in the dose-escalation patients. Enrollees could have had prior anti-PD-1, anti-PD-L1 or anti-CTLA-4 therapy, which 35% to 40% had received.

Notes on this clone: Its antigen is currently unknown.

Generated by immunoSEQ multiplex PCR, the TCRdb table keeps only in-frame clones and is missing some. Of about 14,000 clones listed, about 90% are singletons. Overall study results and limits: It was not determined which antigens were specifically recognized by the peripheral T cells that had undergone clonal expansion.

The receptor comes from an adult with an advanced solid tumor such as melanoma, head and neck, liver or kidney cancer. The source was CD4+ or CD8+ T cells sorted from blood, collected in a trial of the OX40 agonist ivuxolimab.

CDR3 sequence reads: CASSLAGNQPQHF. DNA for the CDR3: TGCGCCAGCAGCTTGGCCGGGAATCAGCCCCAGCATTTT. This sequence joins TRBV5-1 and TRBJ1-5, with no clear D. The CDR3 spans 13 residues. Trimming took 0 bases from V and 4 from J, leaving 5 bases between them. CDR1 SGHRS and CDR2 YFSETQ come from the germline V gene.